Shown below are 28 T cell receptor beta chains from a single sample sequenced in a study of shared clonotypes between healthy human individuals. TCRdb's table, derived via immunoSEQ multiplex PCR, lists solely in-frame clones and lacks some. Altogether 2 million to 2.5 million clones are present, about 95% being singletons, with the ten largest covering about 1.1%. Naive CD8 cells, CD45RO-negative and positively selected for CCR7, excluded terminally differentiated effector memory CD45RA+ cells. Sequenced input: naive CD8+ T cells sorted from blood. The receptor set was obtained from a man between 18 and 29 years old in good health.

Of note for this clone: The same CDR3 arises from other DNA sequences in this sample as well. CDR3 protein: CASSYGLTYEQYF. The CDR3, as DNA: TGTGCCAGCAGTTACGGGCTAACCTACGAGCAGTACTTC. This rearrangement joins TRBV6-6 to TRBJ2-7; D unresolved. Trimming removed 2 bases from V and 2 bases from J, with 7 bases in between. This CDR3 spans 13 amino acids. CDR1 and CDR2 from the germline V gene are MNHNY and SVGAGI (reference sequence).

This chain connects TRBV4-1 to TRBJ2-5; 7 positions agree with TRBD2. CDR1 and CDR2 from the germline V gene are MGHRA and YSYEKL. CDR3 length equals 14 residues. Unmatched junction bases numbered 2, after V lost 2 bases and J lost 2 bases. The chain's CDR3 is CASSQTSVQETQYF. DNA of the CDR3: TGCGCCAGCAGCCAAACTAGCGTACAAGAGACCCAGTACTTC.

A word on this clone: Distinct nucleotide sequences in the sample also encode this CDR3. The chain has TRBV9 and TRBJ2-7; D gene unclear. Per the germline V gene, CDR1 is SGDLS and CDR2 is YYNGEE. V was clipped by 0 bases and J by 3 bases, with 7 bases between them. The CDR3 has 13 amino acids. As DNA, the CDR3 is TGTGCCAGCAGCGTAGATCCAGACTACGAGCAGTACTTC. This sequence encodes CASSVDPDYEQYF.

This clone has just one count. The chain recombines TRBV27 with TRBJ2-1, with 9 bases that match TRBD2. This CDR3 is 14 amino acids long. V lost 6 bases to trimming and J lost 10 bases; unmatched junction nucleotides: 10. Germline V gives CDR1 MNHEY, CDR2 SMNVEV (reference sequence). In DNA, the CDR3 is TGTGCCAGCAGGATGGGACTAGCAATCAACGAGCAGTTCTTC. Protein: CASRMGLAINEQFF.

The J gene is TRBJ2-7, the V gene TRBV15; D is ambiguous. The V end lost 0 bases, the J end lost 0 bases, and 9 bases lay between the germline ends. This CDR3 region has 15 residues. Looked up from germline, CDR1 is LNHNV and CDR2 is YYDKDF (reference sequence). The CDR3 loop reads CATSREMASSYEQYF. The CDR3 nucleotides are TGTGCCACCAGCAGAGAAATGGCCAGCTCCTACGAGCAGTACTTC.

The chain's CDR3 is CASSGDRVAVWGYTF. The DNA for the CDR3 is TGTGCCAGCAGCGGGGACAGGGTGGCCGTGTGGGGCTACACCTTC. The chain uses TRBV5-4 and TRBJ1-2; TRBD1 matches at 9 bases. CDR1 and CDR2 from the germline V gene are SGHNT and YYREEE (reference sequence). CDR3 size: 15 residues. V lost 4 bases and J lost 8; bases outside the gene matches: 12. Full variable domain (rest looked up from reference TRBV5-4 and TRBJ1-2): ETGVTQSPTHLIKTRGQQVTLRCSSQSGHNTVSWYQQALGQGPQFIFQYYREEENGRGNFPPRFSGLQFPNYSSELNVNALELDDSALYLCASSGDRVAVWGYTFGSGTRLTVV.

The chain uses TRBV7-9 and TRBJ1-2; the D gene is possibly TRBD1 (5 bases). The CDR3 runs 15 residues. V was cut by 1 base and J by 2 bases, with 11 bases left in between. CDR1 is SEHNR, CDR2 FQNEAQ, per germline (reference sequence). CDR3: CASSLGGDSNYGYTF. The CDR3 DNA is TGTGCCAGCAGCTTAGGGGGCGACAGCAACTATGGCTACACCTTC.

This clone was counted a few times. V is TRBV30 and J is TRBJ1-5, with TRBD1 as a possible D gene (6 bases). Germline V gives CDR1 GTSNPN, CDR2 SVGIG (reference sequence). The CDR3 contains 15 residues. Trimming removed 2 bases from V and 1 base from J, with 12 bases in between. The CDR3 reads CAWSIPQGSNQPQHF. The CDR3 DNA reads TGTGCCTGGAGTATACCACAGGGAAGCAATCAGCCCCAGCATTTT. The full variable domain, rest sourced from reference TRBV30 and TRBJ1-5, is SQTIHQWPATLVQPVGSPLSLECTVEGTSNPNLYWYRQAAGRGLQLLFYSVGIGQISSEVPQNLSASRPQDRQFILSSKKLLLSDSGFYLCAWSIPQGSNQPQHFGDGTRLSIL.

This chain joins TRBV2 and TRBJ1-3; maybe TRBD1 (5 bases). Germline-derived CDR1 and CDR2 are SNHLY and FYNNEI. V gave up 9 bases and J gave up 2 bases, with 14 bases separating them. The CDR3 spans 14 residues. For the CDR3, the DNA is TGTGCCAGTGCCAGGGAATCAGCTGGAAACACCATATATTTT. Its protein is CASARESAGNTIYF.

V usage is TRBV10-3 and J usage is TRBJ1-3, with a weak D call TRBD1 (6 bases). The germline V gene encodes CDR1 ENHRY and CDR2 SYGVKD. Trimming took off 3 bases at V and 15 bases at J, with 18 bases between the two ends. The CDR3 totals 13 residues. CDR3 protein: CAISDQTGPPGYF. Here the CDR3 DNA reads TGTGCCATCAGTGACCAGACAGGCCCCCCGGGATATTTT.

This CDR3 reads CASSQDRAGSGYEQYF. In DNA, the CDR3 is TGCGCCAGCAGCCAAGATCGGGCAGGGTCAGGCTACGAGCAGTACTTC. The chain uses TRBV4-1 and TRBJ2-7, with D perhaps matching TRBD1 (5 bases). This CDR3 comprises 16 residues. The ends were cut back, 0 bases at V and 3 bases at J, with 15 bases in the middle. Per the germline V gene, CDR1 is MGHRA and CDR2 is YSYEKL.

The genes are TRBV10-1 and TRBJ2-7; D is unresolved. This CDR3 region has 12 residues. Germline V gene sequence: CDR1 WNHNN, CDR2 SYGVQD (reference sequence). V was cut by 3 bases and J by 6 bases, with 9 bases left in between. The CDR3 spells CASSDFDAEQYF. CDR3 bases: TGCGCCAGCAGTGACTTCGACGCCGAGCAGTACTTC.

The rearrangement uses TRBV7-9 and TRBJ1-2; 7 positions match TRBD1. Germline CDR1 reads SEHNR; CDR2 reads FQNEAQ (reference sequence). V dropped 5 bases and J dropped 8; count of bases not matched to a gene: 14. This CDR3 is 15 amino acids long. The CDR3 DNA reads TGTGCCAGCAGCATAGAATCCGGACAGGCGGGGGGCTACACCTTC. This gives the protein CASSIESGQAGGYTF.

This clone appeared a single time. The V gene is TRBV7-9, the J gene TRBJ1-2; D is unresolved. The CDR3 is made up of 16 amino acids. Germline-derived CDR1 and CDR2 are SEHNR and FQNEAQ (reference sequence). V was clipped by 5 bases and J by 6 bases, with 22 bases between them. The CDR3 nucleotides are TGTGCCAGCAGCCCTCTGCCCCAGAGCCTTATGAATGGCTACACCTTC. As protein: CASSPLPQSLMNGYTF.

The rearrangement joins TRBV5-6 to TRBJ2-3; D unclear. V was shortened by 5 bases and J by 0 bases, with 10 bases between the two germline ends. Germline V lookup: CDR1 SGHDT, CDR2 YYEEEE. The CDR3 extends over 14 amino acids. Here the CDR3 DNA reads TGTGCCAGCAGTCTCACTACCAGCACAGATACGCAGTATTTT. Protein product: CASSLTTSTDTQYF.

This clone was seen a single time. This same CDR3 is encoded by further DNA sequences in the sample. This chain uses TRBV27 with TRBJ2-1; D is uncertain. There are 15 residues in the CDR3. Trimming cost V 2 bases and J 0 bases, with 8 bases left between them. CDR1 is MNHEY, CDR2 SMNVEV, per germline (reference sequence). This CDR3 reads CASSLTLSSYNEQFF. The CDR3 bases are TGTGCCAGCAGTTTAACCTTGAGCTCCTACAATGAGCAGTTCTTC.

The chain links TRBV12-5 to TRBJ2-7, with 9 bases fitting TRBD1. This CDR3 has 18 residues. In germline, CDR1 is LGHNT, CDR2 FRNRAP. With V trimmed by 1 base and J by 2 bases, 12 bases remained unmatched. The CDR3 sequence: CASGLDDPGQGSPYEQYF. The DNA for the CDR3 is TGTGCTAGTGGTTTGGATGACCCCGGACAGGGGAGCCCCTACGAGCAGTACTTC.

The chain employs TRBV4-3 and TRBJ2-6, with TRBD1 matching over 8 bases. CDR1 is LGHNA and CDR2 is YSLEER in the germline V gene. This CDR3 has 18 amino acids. J gave up 0 bases and V 0 bases, and 4 bases lay outside the gene matches. CDR3 nucleotide sequence: TGCGCCAGCAGCCAAGAGGACAGGGCCCACTCTGGGGCCAACGTCCTGACTTTC. It yields the protein CASSQEDRAHSGANVLTF.

The chain combines TRBV10-3 with TRBJ2-1, with a tentative D call TRBD2 (6 bases). Germline V gene lookup returns CDR1 ENHRY and CDR2 SYGVKD. This CDR3 is 16 amino acids long. V shed 4 bases and J shed 4 bases, with 17 bases lying between them. For the CDR3, the DNA is TGTGCCATCAGTGGGGGGGTAGCGACCCCATACAATGAGCAGTTCTTC. Its translation is CAISGGVATPYNEQFF.

CDR3 sequence reads: CASSQDILAGEQFF. CDR3 nucleotides: TGCGCCAGCAGCCAAGATATATTGGCGGGAGAGCAGTTCTTC. The chain joins TRBV4-3 to TRBJ2-1; D perhaps matches TRBD2 (6 bases). Germline lookup yields CDR1 LGHNA and CDR2 YSLEER. The V and J ends lost 0 bases and 10 bases respectively, with 13 bases between them. This CDR3 has 14 amino acids.

The chain joins TRBV18 to TRBJ2-1; D is possibly TRBD2 (5 bases). Germline V gene data show CDR1 as KGHSH and CDR2 as LQKENI. The V end lost 0 bases, the J end lost 8 bases, and 8 bases lay between the germline ends. This CDR3 has 13 amino acids. The CDR3 loop is CASSPPSVYEQFF. Written as DNA, the CDR3 is TGTGCCAGCTCACCACCTAGCGTCTATGAGCAGTTCTTC.

This clone has more than one count but fewer than ten. This chain connects TRBV2 to TRBJ1-5; possible D gene TRBD1, 6 bases. This CDR3 has 14 amino acids. V was clipped by 8 bases and J by 4 bases, with 15 bases between them. Germline V CDR1 and CDR2: SNHLY, FYNNEI. CDR3 protein: CASHRERSNQPQHF. The DNA for the CDR3 is TGTGCCAGCCACAGGGAGCGTAGTAATCAGCCCCAGCATTTT.

At least ten counts were recorded for this clone. The gene calls are TRBV27 and TRBJ1-2; tentatively, D is TRBD1 (6 bases). The germline CDR1 and CDR2 sequences are MNHEY and SMNVEV (reference sequence). V was cut by 5 bases and J by 1 base, with 17 bases left in between. The CDR3 is 16 amino acids. The CDR3 coding sequence is TGTGCCAGCAGTCCACTCCACCTGGACAGTAACTATGGCTACACCTTC. This gives the protein CASSPLHLDSNYGYTF.

Comments on this clone: Mismatch with germline at one junction end may stem from a read error. The chain links TRBV4-3 to TRBJ2-5; 7 bases line up with TRBD2. The CDR3 covers 15 residues. Germline CDR1 and CDR2: LGHNA and YSLEER. CDR3 amino acids: CASTQDRGSWETQYF. The CDR3 bases are TGCGCCAGCACCCAAGACCGCGGGAGTTGGGAGACCCAGTACTTC.

This chain links TRBV30 with TRBJ1-4; the D is unclear. Per germline, CDR1 GTSNPN and CDR2 SVGIG (reference sequence). V was shortened by 4 bases and J by 4 bases, with 13 bases between the two germline ends. The CDR3 runs 14 residues. The CDR3 DNA follows: TGTGCCTGGACGGGAACTGGACTTAATGAAAAACTGTTTTTT. Encoded protein: CAWTGTGLNEKLFF. The full variable domain, completed using reference TRBV30 and TRBJ1-4, is SQTIHQWPATLVQPVGSPLSLECTVEGTSNPNLYWYRQAAGRGLQLLFYSVGIGQISSEVPQNLSASRPQDRQFILSSKKLLLSDSGFYLCAWTGTGLNEKLFFGSGTQLSVL.

The chain joins TRBV27 to TRBJ2-3, with 7 bases aligning to TRBD2. Germline CDR1 reads MNHEY; CDR2 reads SMNVEV (reference sequence). J lost 4 bases, V lost 5 bases, and 6 bases had no gene match. The CDR3 is made up of 14 amino acids. CDR3 amino acids: CASSPTSIADTQYF. The CDR3 nucleotides are TGTGCCAGCAGTCCGACTAGCATCGCAGATACGCAGTATTTT.

The chain joins TRBV4-1 to TRBJ1-2; 7 nucleotides line up with TRBD1. The germline gives CDR1 MGHRA, CDR2 YSYEKL. The CDR3 runs to 13 residues. V shed 1 base, J shed 6 bases, and the junction held 2 bases outside the gene matches. In DNA form, the CDR3 reads TGCGCCAGCAGCCAAGTCAGGGGGGATGGCTACACCTTC. This sequence encodes CASSQVRGDGYTF.

The J gene is TRBJ2-7, the V gene TRBV13; D might be TRBD1 or TRBD2, each matching 5 bases. CDR1 is PRHDT and CDR2 is FYEKMQ in the germline V gene (reference sequence). The CDR3 has 15 amino acids. V was cut by 4 bases and J by 0 bases, with 13 bases left in between. The CDR3 DNA reads TGTGCCAGCAGCTCCCATGGGGGTCTCTCCTACGAGCAGTACTTC. Translation: CASSSHGGLSYEQYF.